Below are 7 T cell receptor beta chains sequenced from a single sample in a study of CD8 T cells in Susac syndrome. Random hexamers served to reverse transcribe roughly 0.45 to 1 ug RNA. TCRdb used MiXCR to reprocess the immunoSEQ multiplex PCR reads, holding one entry per CDR3 protein. Here the sample spans over 350,000 distinct CDR3 sequences, approximately 85% being singletons. Source material: CD8+ T cells from PBMCs. The receptors were gathered from a human donor with multiple sclerosis.

The chain joins TRBV19 to TRBJ2-1, with D possibly TRBD2 on 6 matching bases. Trimming removed 3 bases at V and 8 bases at J, with 14 bases between. The CDR3 has 14 amino acids. Germline V gene lookup returns CDR1 LNHDA and CDR2 SQIVND (reference sequence). The CDR3 DNA is TGTGCCAGTAGTATTAGGGCTAGCGTCGATGAGCAGTTCTTC. This translates into CASSIRASVDEQFF.

The chain employs TRBV27 and TRBJ2-7; D perhaps matches TRBD1 (6 bases). V dropped 5 bases and J dropped 6 bases, with 14 bases sitting between them. The CDR3 has 13 amino acids. Germline V CDR1 and CDR2: MNHEY, SMNVEV (reference sequence). CDR3 nucleotide sequence: TGTGCCAGCAGTGCTCTGGACAGTTTCGAGCAGTACTTC. This codes for CASSALDSFEQYF.

This sequence joins TRBV10-2 and TRBJ1-1, with 7 bases lining up with TRBD1. V shed 8 bases, J shed 5 bases, and the junction held 14 bases outside the gene matches. CDR3 length: 15 residues. Germline CDR1 WSHSY, CDR2 SAAADI. CDR3 DNA: TGCGCCAGCGAGGAAAGACAGGGTTTACGGACTGAAGCTTTCTTT. This codes for CASEERQGLRTEAFF.

J is TRBJ2-7 and V is TRBV6-2 or TRBV6-3; D is uncertain. In germline, CDR1 is MNHEY, CDR2 SVGEGT. The CDR3 contains 14 residues. V lost 5 bases to trimming and J lost 2 bases, with 13 bases between them. The CDR3 DNA reads as TGTGCCAGCAGTGAGACCGATTCTACCTACGAGCAGTACTTC. Protein sequence: CASSETDSTYEQYF.

The rearrangement joins TRBV27 to TRBJ2-2; D gene uncertain. V was pared by 3 bases and J by 1 base, with 6 bases between. Germline CDR1 and CDR2: MNHEY and SMNVEV (reference sequence). The CDR3 extends over 14 amino acids. CDR3 bases: TGTGCCAGCAGTTTGGCGGTGAACACCGGGGAGCTGTTTTTT. This sequence encodes CASSLAVNTGELFF.

In regard to this clonotype: Germline is not matched at one junction end, which may reflect a read error. This rearrangement joins TRBV11-1 to TRBJ2-2; tentative D call: TRBD1 (6 bases). The CDR3 contains 20 residues. The germline V gene encodes CDR1 SGHAT and CDR2 FQDESV (reference sequence). CDR3 in DNA: TGTGCCAGCAGCTTAGGGCCGTCAGGCTTCGGGACAACGAACACCGGGGAGCCGTTTTTT. Protein sequence: CASSLGPSGFGTTNTGEPFF.

This sequence joins TRBV4-1 and TRBJ2-7; tentatively, D is TRBD2 (5 bases). V was cut by 1 base and J by 3 bases, with 16 bases left in between. The length of the CDR3 is 16 residues. The V gene's germline CDR1 is MGHRA and CDR2 YSYEKL. In nucleotides, the CDR3 is TGCGCCAGCAGCCAAGGTCACAGCGGAGCCTTCTACGAGCAGTACTTC. Its translation: CASSQGHSGAFYEQYF.